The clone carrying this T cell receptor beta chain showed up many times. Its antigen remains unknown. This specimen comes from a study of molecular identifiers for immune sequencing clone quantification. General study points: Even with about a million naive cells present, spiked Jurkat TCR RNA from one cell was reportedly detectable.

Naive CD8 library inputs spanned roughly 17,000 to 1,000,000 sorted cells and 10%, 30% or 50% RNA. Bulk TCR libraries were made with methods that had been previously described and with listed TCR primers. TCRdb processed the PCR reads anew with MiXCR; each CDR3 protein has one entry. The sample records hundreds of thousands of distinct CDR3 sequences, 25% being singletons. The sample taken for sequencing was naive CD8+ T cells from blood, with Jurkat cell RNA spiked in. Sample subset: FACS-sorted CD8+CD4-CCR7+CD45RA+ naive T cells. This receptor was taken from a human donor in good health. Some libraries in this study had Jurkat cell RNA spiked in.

The CDR3 is CASRRTGDNEKLFF. As DNA, the CDR3 is TGTGCCAGCAGACGGACAGGGGATAATGAAAAACTGTTTTTT. The J gene is TRBJ1-4, the V gene TRBV7-9; 9 bases agree with TRBD1. The germline gives CDR1 SEHNR, CDR2 FQNEAQ (reference sequence). Losses at the gene ends were 6 bases for V and 4 bases for J; bases not matched to a gene: 3. This CDR3 contains 14 residues.